These 10 T cell receptor beta chains were all obtained from the same sample, sequenced in a study of cytomegalovirus exposure and HLA in healthy donors. The study ran its PCR with 60 Vbeta and 13 Jbeta primers. The repertoire was sequenced with immunoSEQ multiplex PCR; TCRdb's copy has only in-frame clones and lacks some. This table has 160,000 or so clones, around three quarters appearing once. Sequenced input: PBMCs. The receptors come from a man in his thirties or forties in good health and CMV-seropositive.

This clone was counted once. The V and J genes are TRBV2 and TRBJ2-7, with 8 bases matching TRBD2. The CDR3 has 14 residues. CDR1 SNHLY and CDR2 FYNNEI come from the germline V gene. The CDR3 sequence is CATGGRGRSYEQYF. The CDR3 bases are TGTGCAACTGGGGGGCGCGGGAGGTCCTACGAGCAGTACTTC.

The chain recombines TRBV11-2 with TRBJ1-6; D call uncertain. The CDR3 covers 14 residues. V was pared by 0 bases and J by 14 bases, with 14 bases between. Per germline, CDR1 SGHAT and CDR2 FQNNGV. CDR3 amino acids: CASSLDRRVVTLHF. CDR3 DNA: TGTGCCAGCAGCTTAGATCGGAGGGTCGTAACCCTCCACTTT.

This clone appeared once. The chain recombines TRBV25-1 with TRBJ2-3; no definite D call. V was pared by 3 bases and J by 5 bases, with 15 bases between. CDR1 is MGHDK, CDR2 SYGVNS, per germline. This CDR3 region has 15 residues. CDR3 nucleotides: TGTGCCAGCAGTGAGACGGGTGGCCTCGGAGATACGCAGTATTTT. Amino acid sequence: CASSETGGLGDTQYF.

The rearrangement uses TRBV6-5 and TRBJ2-5, with 7 bases aligning to TRBD1. The J call may be wrong; the DNA end is better matched by TRBJ2-7. The CDR3 length is 14 residues. The germline gives CDR1 MNHEY, CDR2 SVGAGI. CDR3 nucleotide sequence: TGTGCCAGCAGTTATGGGCAGGGGGCCTACGAGCAGTACTTC. Protein: CASSYGQGAYEQYF.

The chain employs TRBV28 and TRBJ1-2; D remains ambiguous. The V gene's germline CDR1 is MDHEN and CDR2 SYDVKM. The CDR3 is 13 amino acids. Trimming cost V 6 bases and J 4 bases, with 12 bases left between them. The CDR3 DNA follows: TGTGCCAGCAGCCCCGGGGATGGCTATGGCTACACCTTC. Translation gives CASSPGDGYGYTF.

The J gene is TRBJ2-1, the V gene TRBV11-1; D is unclear. The CDR3 is 14 residues long. In germline, CDR1 is SGHAT, CDR2 FQDESV (reference sequence). V lost 4 bases and J 2 bases, leaving 9 bases between the germline ends. The CDR3 nucleotides are TGTGCCAGCAGCTACCTAGTCGCCTACAATGAGCAGTTCTTC. The encoded protein is CASSYLVAYNEQFF.

The chain couples TRBV27 to TRBJ2-4, with a weak D call TRBD1 (5 bases). The ends were cut back, 5 bases at V and 7 bases at J, with 12 bases in the middle. Per germline, CDR1 MNHEY and CDR2 SMNVEV (reference sequence). This CDR3 is 13 amino acids long. The CDR3 region has the DNA TGTGCCAGCAGTGACAGAGAGGCTAACATTCAGTACTTC. As protein: CASSDREANIQYF.

V gene TRBV28 combines with J gene TRBJ1-4; a weak D match, TRBD1 (6 bases). The V gene lost 5 bases and the J gene lost 2 bases, with 24 bases spanning the gap. The CDR3 length is 19 residues. Per germline, CDR1 MDHEN and CDR2 SYDVKM. The CDR3 nucleotides are TGTGCCAGCAGTCCGCAACAGGGTTTTAGTTTAGTCACTAATGAAAAACTGTTTTTT. Translation gives CASSPQQGFSLVTNEKLFF. The full variable domain, completed using reference TRBV28 and TRBJ1-4, is DVKVTQSSRYLVKRTGEKVFLECVQDMDHENMFWYRQDPGLGLRLIYFSYDVKMKEKGDIPEGYSVSREKKERFSLILESASTNQTSMYLCASSPQQGFSLVTNEKLFFGSGTQLSVL.

This clone has just a few counts. The rearrangement links TRBV5-8 to TRBJ2-6; 7 bases line up with TRBD1. CDR1 is SGHTS and CDR2 is YDEGEE in the germline V gene. J lost 2 bases, V lost 4 bases, and 9 bases had no gene match. This CDR3 has 17 amino acids. CDR3 DNA sequence: TGTGCCAGCAGCCCGAGGGAGCAGGGGGCTGGGGCCAACGTCCTGACTTTC. This gives the protein CASSPREQGAGANVLTF.

This clone has just a few counts. The chain combines TRBV27 with TRBJ2-7; possibly TRBD1 for D (6 bases). CDR3 length equals 16 residues. From germline, CDR1 is MNHEY and CDR2 SMNVEV (reference sequence). Trimming left V 2 bases short and J 3 bases short, with 17 bases between. The CDR3 DNA is TGTGCCAGCAGTTTAAGCCGGGACACCTTACACTACGAGCAGTACTTC. Its protein product is CASSLSRDTLHYEQYF.